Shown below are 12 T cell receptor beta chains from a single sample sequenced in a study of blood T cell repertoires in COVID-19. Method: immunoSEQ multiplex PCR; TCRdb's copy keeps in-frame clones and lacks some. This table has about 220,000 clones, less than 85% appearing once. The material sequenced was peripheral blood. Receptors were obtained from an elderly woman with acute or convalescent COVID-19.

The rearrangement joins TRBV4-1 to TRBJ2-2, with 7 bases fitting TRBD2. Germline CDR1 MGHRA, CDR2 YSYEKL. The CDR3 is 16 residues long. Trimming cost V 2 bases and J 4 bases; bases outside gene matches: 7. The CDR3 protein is CASSQQSGAFTGELFF. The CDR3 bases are TGCGCCAGCAGCCAACAAAGCGGGGCATTCACCGGGGAGCTGTTTTTT.

The chain's CDR3 is CASSQGWRGAFASTGELFF. The CDR3 bases are TGCGCCAGCAGCCAAGGCTGGCGGGGGGCCTTTGCTTCGACCGGGGAGCTGTTTTTT. The genes are TRBV4-1 and TRBJ2-2, with 8 bases matching TRBD2. The CDR3 spans 19 residues. V shed 1 base, J shed 5 bases, and the junction held 15 bases outside the gene matches. Germline values: CDR1 MGHRA, CDR2 YSYEKL.

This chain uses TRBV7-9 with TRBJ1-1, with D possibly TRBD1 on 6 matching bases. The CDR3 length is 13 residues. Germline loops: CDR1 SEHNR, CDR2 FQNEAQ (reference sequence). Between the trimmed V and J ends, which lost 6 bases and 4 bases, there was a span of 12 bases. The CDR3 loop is CASSSQGPTEAFF. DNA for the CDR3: TGTGCCAGCAGTTCACAGGGTCCCACTGAAGCTTTCTTT.

The chain's CDR3 is CASSVATGGDTQYF. In nucleotides, the CDR3 is TGTGCCAGCAGCGTAGCTACGGGGGGAGATACGCAGTATTTT. The chain joins TRBV9 to TRBJ2-3; 7 bases map to TRBD2. The CDR3 covers 14 residues. With 0 bases clipped from V and 5 bases from J, the junction kept 3 bases outside the gene matches. From germline, CDR1 is SGDLS and CDR2 YYNGEE.

CDR3 amino acids: CATSEPGQYGYTF. The CDR3 DNA is TGTGCCACCAGTGAGCCTGGACAGTATGGCTACACCTTC. V and J are TRBV24-1 and TRBJ1-2; D is possibly TRBD1 (6 bases). V was cut by 4 bases and J by 5 bases, with 10 bases left in between. The CDR3 runs to 13 residues. The germline CDR1 and CDR2 sequences are KGHDR and SFDVKD.

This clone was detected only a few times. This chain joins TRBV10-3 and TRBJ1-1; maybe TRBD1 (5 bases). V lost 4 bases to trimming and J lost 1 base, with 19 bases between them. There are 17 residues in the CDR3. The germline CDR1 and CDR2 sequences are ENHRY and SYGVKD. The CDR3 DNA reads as TGTGCCATCAGTGGGACACAAAACGAAAGAGGGAACACTGAAGCTTTCTTT. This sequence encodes CAISGTQNERGNTEAFF.

The CDR3: CASSLGPGVSSQPQHF. In nucleotides, the CDR3 is TGTGCCAGCAGCTTAGGTCCAGGGGTTTCGTCTCAGCCCCAGCATTTT. This chain links TRBV7-2 with TRBJ1-5; tentative D call: TRBD1 (6 bases). The CDR3 is made up of 16 amino acids. The ends were cut back, 1 base at V and 6 bases at J, with 16 bases in the middle. Germline-derived CDR1 and CDR2 are SGHTA and FQGNSA.

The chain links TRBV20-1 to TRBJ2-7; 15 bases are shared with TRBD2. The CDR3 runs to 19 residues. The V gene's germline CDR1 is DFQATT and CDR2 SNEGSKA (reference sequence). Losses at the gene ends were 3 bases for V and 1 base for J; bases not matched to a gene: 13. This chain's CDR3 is CSASVRTSGGAVGSYEQYF. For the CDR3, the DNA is TGCAGTGCTAGTGTCAGGACTAGCGGGGGGGCCGTAGGGTCCTACGAGCAGTACTTC.

Here the CDR3 reads CSVDGSGTSYAGYTF. As DNA, the CDR3 is TGCAGCGTTGACGGGTCCGGGACTAGTTATGCCGGCTACACCTTC. The rearrangement uses TRBV29-1 and TRBJ1-2, with TRBD1 as a possible D gene (5 bases). The CDR3 runs to 15 residues. Germline CDR1 SQVTM, CDR2 ANQGSEA. The ends were cut back, 3 bases at V and 8 bases at J, with 22 bases in the middle.

The CDR3 loop reads CASSQRDRDGQPQHF. CDR3 nucleotide sequence: TGCGCCAGCAGTCAGAGGGACAGGGATGGTCAGCCCCAGCATTTT. The chain has TRBV10-1 and TRBJ1-5; 9 nucleotides agree with TRBD1. The germline gives CDR1 WNHNN, CDR2 SYGVQD (reference sequence). Trimming took 5 bases from V and 6 from J; bases not matched to a gene: 8. CDR3 length: 15 amino acids.

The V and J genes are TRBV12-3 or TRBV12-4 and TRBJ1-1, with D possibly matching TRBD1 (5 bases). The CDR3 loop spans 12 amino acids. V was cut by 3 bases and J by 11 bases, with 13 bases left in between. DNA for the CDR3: TGTGCCAGCAGTTTTGGGGGGTTCTGGGCTTTCTTT. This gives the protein CASSFGGFWAFF.

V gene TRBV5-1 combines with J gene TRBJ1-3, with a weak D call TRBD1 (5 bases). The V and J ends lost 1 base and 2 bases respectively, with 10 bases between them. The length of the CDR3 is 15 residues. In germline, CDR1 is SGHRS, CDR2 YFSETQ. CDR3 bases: TGCGCCAGCAGCTTGTCGGGGGGGACTGGAAACACCATATATTTT. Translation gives CASSLSGGTGNTIYF.